This entry describes one T cell receptor beta chain. Its antigen is not identified. These data are taken from a study of T cell responses to AZD1222 COVID-19 vaccine. Study-wide results and limits: An increase in Spike-specific TCR breadth and depth was observed after two AZD1222 doses. At study baseline, merely six AZD1222 recipients were seropositive. A reported finding is that nearly half of spike-specific TCRs target unmutated variant regions.

The repertoire was sequenced with immunoSEQ multiplex PCR; TCRdb's copy has only in-frame clones and lacks some. The table shows about 210,000 clones, with less than 95% occurring only once. The ends were cut back, 5 bases at V and 5 bases at J, with 17 bases in the middle. CDR1 is SNHLY and CDR2 is FYNNEI in the germline V gene. The CDR3 spans 15 residues. The chain links TRBV2 to TRBJ2-3, with D unresolved. The sample here was peripheral blood, taken 28 days after the second dose of the MenACWY control vaccine. This receptor was identified in an adult who received the MenACWY meningococcal vaccine as a control. CDR3 region: CASSITRSVKDTQYF. The DNA of the CDR3 is TGTGCCAGCAGTATAACCCGGAGTGTAAAAGATACGCAGTATTTT.